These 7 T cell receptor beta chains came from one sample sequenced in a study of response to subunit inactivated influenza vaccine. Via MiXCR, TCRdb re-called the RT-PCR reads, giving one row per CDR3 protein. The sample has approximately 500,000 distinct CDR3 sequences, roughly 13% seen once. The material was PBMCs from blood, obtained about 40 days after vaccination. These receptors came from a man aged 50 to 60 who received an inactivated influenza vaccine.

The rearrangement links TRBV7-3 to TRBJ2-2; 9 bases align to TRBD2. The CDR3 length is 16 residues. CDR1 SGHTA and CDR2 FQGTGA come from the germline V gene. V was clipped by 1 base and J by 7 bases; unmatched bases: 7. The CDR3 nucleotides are TGTGCCAGCAGCTTAAACGGCGGGAGGGCCGGCGGGGAGCTGTTTTTT. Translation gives CASSLNGGRAGGELFF.

The DNA of the CDR3 is TGTGCCAGCTCACACGACCGGGAGACCCAGTACTTC. It is translated as CASSHDRETQYF. The rearrangement uses TRBV18 and TRBJ2-5; D not certain. Trimming pared 4 bases from V and 5 bases from J, leaving 8 bases between. The germline V gene has CDR1 KGHSH and CDR2 LQKENI. This CDR3 has 12 amino acids.

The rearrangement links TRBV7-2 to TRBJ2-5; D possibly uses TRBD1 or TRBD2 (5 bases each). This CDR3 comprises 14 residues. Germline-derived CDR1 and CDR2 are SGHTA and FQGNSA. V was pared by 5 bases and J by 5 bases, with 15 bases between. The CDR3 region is CASSRSGPPETQYF. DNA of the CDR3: TGTGCCAGCAGCCGGTCGGGACCGCCCGAGACCCAGTACTTC.

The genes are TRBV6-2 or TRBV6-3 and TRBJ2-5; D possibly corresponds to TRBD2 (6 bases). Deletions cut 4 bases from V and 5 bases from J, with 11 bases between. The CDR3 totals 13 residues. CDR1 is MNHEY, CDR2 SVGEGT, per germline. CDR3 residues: CASSSEGSETQYF. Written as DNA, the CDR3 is TGTGCCAGCAGTTCGGAGGGTTCGGAGACCCAGTACTTC.

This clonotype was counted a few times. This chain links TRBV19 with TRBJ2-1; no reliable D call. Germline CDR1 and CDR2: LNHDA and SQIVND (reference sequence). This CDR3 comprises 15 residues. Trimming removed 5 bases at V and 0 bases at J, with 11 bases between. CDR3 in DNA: TGTGCCAGTAGTGCCACCCGCGACTCCTACAATGAGCAGTTCTTC. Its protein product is CASSATRDSYNEQFF.

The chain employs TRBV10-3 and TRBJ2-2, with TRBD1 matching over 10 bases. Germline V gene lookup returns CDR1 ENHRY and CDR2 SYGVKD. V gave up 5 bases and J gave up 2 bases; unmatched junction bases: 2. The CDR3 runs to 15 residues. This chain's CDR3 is CAISRQGANTGELFF. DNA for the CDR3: TGTGCCATCAGTAGACAGGGGGCTAACACCGGGGAGCTGTTTTTT.

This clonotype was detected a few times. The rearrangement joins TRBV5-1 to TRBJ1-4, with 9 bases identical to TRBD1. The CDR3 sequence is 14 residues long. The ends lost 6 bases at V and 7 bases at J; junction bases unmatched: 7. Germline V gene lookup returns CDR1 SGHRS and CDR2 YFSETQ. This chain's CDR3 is CASTPGDRAEKLFF. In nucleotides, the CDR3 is TGCGCCAGCACCCCCGGGGACAGGGCTGAAAAACTGTTTTTT. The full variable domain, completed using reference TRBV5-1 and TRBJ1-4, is KAGVTQTPRYLIKTRGQQVTLSCSPISGHRSVSWYQQTPGQGLQFLFEYFSETQRNKGNFPGRFSGRQFSNSRSEMNVSTLELGDSALYLCASTPGDRAEKLFFGSGTQLSVL.